The rows below give T cell receptor beta chains drawn from one sample of a study of cytomegalovirus exposure and HLA in healthy donors. TCRdb keeps only in-frame clones here, not all; method: immunoSEQ multiplex PCR. The table records approximately 200,000 clones, approximately 80% of them present only once. Sequenced: PBMCs. The source of these receptors is a girl aged 2 to 10 in good health and CMV-seronegative. The CDR3 runs from the conserved cysteine through the conserved F or W. A D gene is named only where the DNA matches it firmly. Only part of the rows carry a size: once, few, many, or a class if the clone is expanded.

J: TRBJ2-1
V: TRBV4-1
size: few
D: TRBD2
CDR3: CASSRFSGLAGSEQFF
DNA: TGCGCCAGCAGCCGCTTCTCGGGACTAGCGGGAAGTGAGCAGTTCTTC

J: TRBJ2-5
V: TRBV29-1
size: -
D: TRBD2
CDR3: CSIRPLAVQETQYF
DNA: TGCAGTATCCGACCCCTAGCGGTCCAAGAGACCCAGTACTTC

J: TRBJ1-3
V: TRBV6-6
size: -
D: -
CDR3: CASSYGEGNTIYF
DNA: TGTGCCAGCAGTTACGGGGAGGGAAACACCATATATTTT

J: TRBJ2-7
V: TRBV5-1
size: -
D: -
CDR3: CASSSTGRSSYEQYF
DNA: TGCGCCAGCAGCTCGACAGGGAGGAGCTCCTACGAGCAGTACTTC

J: TRBJ1-1
V: TRBV29-1
size: -
D: -
CDR3: CSVGGLQTEAFF
DNA: TGCAGCGTGGGAGGTCTACAGACTGAAGCTTTCTTT

J: TRBJ2-7
V: TRBV19
size: -
D: -
CDR3: CASSNSYEQYF
DNA: TGTGCCAGTAGTAACAGTTACGAGCAGTACTTC

J: TRBJ1-2
V: TRBV5-1
size: -
D: TRBD1
CDR3: CASSLGDRGYGYTF
DNA: TGCGCCAGCAGCTTGGGGGACAGGGGCTATGGCTACACCTTC

J: TRBJ2-2
V: TRBV10-1
size: once
D: -
CDR3: CASRGSPNTGELFF
DNA: TGCGCCAGCAGGGGCAGTCCGAACACCGGGGAGCTGTTTTTT

J: TRBJ1-2
V: TRBV19
size: -
D: -
CDR3: CASSKGDIYGYTF
DNA: TGTGCCAGTAGTAAAGGGGACATATATGGCTACACCTTC

J: TRBJ2-5
V: TRBV6-5
size: -
D: -
CDR3: CASRPTYRGGETQYF
DNA: TGTGCCAGCAGGCCAACCTATAGGGGGGGAGAGACCCAGTACTTC

J: TRBJ1-2
V: TRBV2
size: once
D: -
CDR3: CASSESDGYTF
DNA: TGTGCCAGCAGTGAATCGGATGGCTACACCTTC

J: TRBJ1-2
V: TRBV30
size: -
D: -
CDR3: CAWRRAQNNYGYTF
DNA: TGTGCCTGGCGGAGAGCACAAAATAACTATGGCTACACCTTC

J: TRBJ1-2
V: TRBV5-4
size: -
D: TRBD1
CDR3: CASSFYFGLGTATYGYTF
DNA: TGTGCCAGCAGCTTTTATTTCGGCCTCGGGACAGCGACCTATGGCTACACCTTC

J: TRBJ1-1
V: TRBV6-5
size: once
D: -
CDR3: CASSYVSGDPNTEAFF
DNA: TGTGCCAGCAGTTATGTTTCAGGGGACCCGAACACTGAAGCTTTCTTT

J: TRBJ2-2
V: TRBV7-9
size: -
D: -
CDR3: CASISSGTGELFF
DNA: TGTGCCAGCATCAGTTCAGGGACCGGGGAGCTGTTTTTT

J: TRBJ2-5
V: TRBV5-7
size: -
D: TRBD1
CDR3: CASSKGQQETQYF
DNA: TGTGCCAGCAGCAAGGGACAGCAAGAGACCCAGTACTTC

J: TRBJ2-3
V: TRBV29-1
size: few
D: -
CDR3: CSVTSSAGDTQYF
DNA: TGCAGCGTAACCTCGTCCGCGGGAGATACGCAGTATTTT

J: TRBJ1-1
V: TRBV9
size: -
D: -
CDR3: CASSVEGRGEAFF
DNA: TGTGCCAGCAGCGTCGAGGGCCGGGGGGAAGCTTTCTTT

J: TRBJ2-5
V: TRBV4-1
size: -
D: TRBD2
CDR3: CASSPVGGLAAQETQYF
DNA: TGCGCCAGCAGCCCCGTAGGGGGACTAGCGGCACAAGAGACCCAGTACTTC

J: TRBJ2-7
V: TRBV25-1
size: -
D: TRBD1
CDR3: CASTPTGGQGYYEQYF
DNA: TGTGCCAGCACCCCGACAGGGGGACAGGGGTACTACGAGCAGTACTTC

J: TRBJ1-2
V: TRBV6-5
size: -
D: -
CDR3: CASRGQKRRNYGYTF
DNA: TGTGCCAGCAGGGGCCAAAAGAGACGTAACTATGGCTACACCTTC

J: TRBJ1-1
V: TRBV6-1
size: -
D: TRBD1
CDR3: CASSAVQGVTEAFF
DNA: TGTGCCAGCAGTGCCGTACAGGGGGTCACTGAAGCTTTCTTT

J: TRBJ1-2
V: TRBV5-6
size: once
D: -
CDR3: CASSLAGGYGYTF
DNA: TGTGCCAGCAGCTTGGCCGGTGGCTATGGCTACACCTTC

J: TRBJ1-2
V: TRBV27
size: -
D: TRBD1
CDR3: CASSGQGFLYGYTF
DNA: TGTGCCAGCAGTGGACAGGGATTCCTCTATGGCTACACCTTC

J: TRBJ2-3
V: TRBV5-4
size: -
D: TRBD2
CDR3: CAHGEPLAGASTDTQYF
DNA: TGTGCCCACGGGGAGCCTCTAGCGGGGGCCTCCACAGATACGCAGTATTTT

J: TRBJ2-5
V: TRBV4-2
size: -
D: -
CDR3: CASSQEYARSYQETQYF
DNA: TGTGCCAGCAGCCAAGAATATGCCCGAAGCTACCAAGAGACCCAGTACTTC

J: TRBJ1-1
V: TRBV6-1
size: -
D: TRBD1
CDR3: CGDRKQNTEAFF
DNA: TGTGGGGACAGAAAACAAAACACTGAAGCTTTCTTT

J: TRBJ2-3
V: TRBV5-8
size: -
D: TRBD2
CDR3: CASNPSGRVADTQYF
DNA: TGTGCCAGCAATCCCAGCGGGAGAGTCGCAGATACGCAGTATTTT

J: TRBJ2-2
V: TRBV7-9
size: few
D: TRBD2
CDR3: CASSPPGRGYTGELFF
DNA: TGTGCCAGCAGCCCGCCGGGGCGGGGGTACACCGGGGAGCTGTTTTTT

J: TRBJ2-3
V: TRBV30
size: -
D: -
CDR3: CAWDTLRTDTQYF
DNA: TGTGCCTGGGACACCCTCCGAACAGATACGCAGTATTTT

J: TRBJ1-1
V: TRBV7-9
size: -
D: -
CDR3: CASQRQQRSNAEAFF
DNA: TGTGCCAGCCAAAGACAACAGCGGTCGAACGCTGAAGCTTTCTTT

J: TRBJ2-7
V: TRBV2
size: -
D: -
CDR3: CASTRQEQYF
DNA: TGTGCCAGCACTAGACAGGAGCAGTACTTC

J: TRBJ2-3
V: TRBV30
size: -
D: -
CDR3: CAWQQGGEQYF
DNA: TGTGCCTGGCAGCAGGGCGGTGAACAGTATTTT

J: TRBJ1-2
V: TRBV29-1
size: -
D: -
CDR3: CSSIPAGLASNYGYTF
DNA: TGCAGCTCCATCCCGGCAGGGCTTGCGTCCAACTATGGCTACACCTTC

J: TRBJ2-2
V: TRBV27
size: -
D: -
CDR3: CASGGGPGTGELFF
DNA: TGTGCCAGCGGAGGAGGGCCGGGGACCGGGGAGCTGTTTTTT

J: TRBJ1-1
V: TRBV5-1
size: -
D: -
CDR3: CASSSPGQPGTEAFF
DNA: TGCGCCAGCAGCTCCCCGGGACAACCCGGCACTGAAGCTTTCTTT

J: TRBJ1-2
V: TRBV5-1
size: -
D: TRBD1
CDR3: CASSLTGGEYGYTF
DNA: TGCGCCAGCAGCCTGACAGGGGGGGAGTATGGCTACACCTTC

J: TRBJ1-2
V: TRBV18
size: -
D: TRBD1
CDR3: CASSPPGGQGSF
DNA: TGTGCCAGCTCACCACCGGGAGGACAGGGGAGCTTC

J: TRBJ2-1
V: TRBV13
size: few
D: TRBD2
CDR3: CASSSQGLAVYNEQFF
DNA: TGTGCCAGCAGCTCCCAGGGACTAGCGGTTTACAATGAGCAGTTCTTC

J: TRBJ1-1
V: TRBV29-1
size: once
D: TRBD1
CDR3: CSVKSDRGTEAFF
DNA: TGCAGCGTGAAGAGTGACAGGGGCACTGAAGCTTTCTTT

J: TRBJ1-1
V: TRBV6-5
size: -
D: TRBD1
CDR3: CASRHGTGNTEAFF
DNA: TGTGCCAGCAGACATGGGACAGGGAACACTGAAGCTTTCTTT

J: TRBJ2-1
V: TRBV14
size: once
D: TRBD2
CDR3: CASSHGTSGSSYNEQFF
DNA: TGTGCCAGCAGCCACGGGACTAGCGGGTCCTCCTACAATGAGCAGTTCTTC

J: TRBJ2-5
V: TRBV18
size: few
D: TRBD2
CDR3: CASSPGGMANQETQYF
DNA: TGTGCCAGCTCACCGGGAGGGATGGCCAACCAAGAGACCCAGTACTTC